These 32 T cell receptor beta chains were all obtained from the same sample, sequenced in a study of spatial heterogeneity in lung cancer. Time point described: sample taken at primary tumor resection. From tumor, nontumor lung or frozen PBMC, whole RNA was taken unsorted for sequencing. Each CDR3 protein gets one entry after TCRdb re-called the 5' RACE reads with MiXCR. The table has roughly 48,000 distinct CDR3 sequences, approximately 5.7% seen once. Specimen: PBMCs, collected at surgery. These receptors were collected from a male donor with early-stage non-small cell lung cancer.

This clonotype has at least ten counts. The chain links TRBV7-2 to TRBJ2-1, with D possibly matching TRBD2 (5 bases). This CDR3 region has 15 residues. The germline V gene encodes CDR1 SGHTA and CDR2 FQGNSA. Deletions cut 1 base from V and 2 bases from J, with 9 bases between. CDR3 DNA: TGTGCCAGCAGCTTAGACGGACTGGCCTACAATGAGCAGTTCTTC. Translation gives CASSLDGLAYNEQFF.

This clonotype was counted only a few times. CDR3 nucleotide sequence: TGTGCCACCAGTGCCCCCGGGAGGGAAGGGGAGACCCAGTACTTC. This translates into CATSAPGREGETQYF. The chain carries TRBV24-1 and TRBJ2-5; TRBD2 agrees at 8 bases. The ends lost 5 bases at V and 5 bases at J; junction bases unmatched: 9. This CDR3 is 15 amino acids long. Germline-derived CDR1 and CDR2 are KGHDR and SFDVKD.

The chain is built from TRBV28 and TRBJ1-2; D possibly corresponds to TRBD1 (6 bases). CDR3 length: 15 residues. V was cut by 8 bases and J by 3 bases, with 19 bases left in between. CDR1 is MDHEN, CDR2 SYDVKM, per germline. The CDR3 spells CASAPPQGADYGYTF. CDR3 sequence (DNA): TGTGCCAGCGCCCCCCCACAGGGTGCGGACTATGGCTACACCTTC.

The sample holds many counts of this clonotype. The chain recombines TRBV6-1 with TRBJ1-1, with TRBD1 matching 7 bases. Trimming removed 5 bases from V and 1 base from J; junction bases left unmatched: 4. Per the germline V gene, CDR1 is MNHNS and CDR2 is SASEGT. CDR3 size: 14 residues. The DNA for the CDR3 is TGTGCCAGCAGTAGGGGGACAGCGAACACTGAAGCTTTCTTT. It is translated as CASSRGTANTEAFF.

This rearrangement joins TRBV5-6 to TRBJ2-2; TRBD1 matches 7 bases. Germline values: CDR1 SGHDT, CDR2 YYEEEE. With 4 bases clipped from V and 1 base from J, the junction kept 4 bases outside the gene matches. The CDR3 has 15 residues. CDR3 loop: CASSRDRGNTGELFF. The CDR3, as DNA: TGTGCCAGCAGCCGGGACAGAGGGAACACCGGGGAGCTGTTTTTT.

This clonotype was recorded many times. The chain's CDR3 is CASSEYGSEYGYTF. The CDR3 DNA reads as TGTGCCAGCAGTGAATACGGGTCAGAGTATGGCTACACCTTC. This sequence joins TRBV6-1 and TRBJ1-2, with no clear D. From germline, CDR1 is MNHNS and CDR2 SASEGT. The V gene lost 2 bases and the J gene lost 5 bases, with 12 bases spanning the gap. This CDR3 contains 14 residues.

In this sample, this clonotype turned up many times. The chain couples TRBV28 to TRBJ1-6, with a possible D match to TRBD1 (5 bases). The CDR3 is 16 amino acids. Per germline, CDR1 MDHEN and CDR2 SYDVKM. The ends were cut back, 3 bases at V and 7 bases at J, with 16 bases in the middle. CDR3 coding DNA: TGTGCCAGCAGTTTTTTCGGGGGACGGGGAAATTCACCCCTCCACTTT. Translated: CASSFFGGRGNSPLHF. Complete variable domain (other parts from reference TRBV28 and TRBJ1-6): DVKVTQSSRYLVKRTGEKVFLECVQDMDHENMFWYRQDPGLGLRLIYFSYDVKMKEKGDIPEGYSVSREKKERFSLILESASTNQTSMYLCASSFFGGRGNSPLHFGNGTRLTVT.

The table lists this clonotype with many counts. The rearrangement uses TRBV20-1 and TRBJ1-4; TRBD1 aligns across 10 bases. Trimming at V came to 3 bases and at J to 6 bases, leaving 7 bases not matched to a gene. Germline V gene data show CDR1 as DFQATT and CDR2 as SNEGSKA (reference sequence). The CDR3 covers 15 residues. CDR3 loop: CSASTWTGGDEKLFF. For the CDR3, the DNA is TGCAGTGCTAGCACCTGGACAGGGGGGGATGAAAAACTGTTTTTT.

This clonotype has ten or more counts. The V gene is TRBV5-6, the J gene TRBJ2-1; 9 nucleotides align to TRBD2. Germline V lookup: CDR1 SGHDT, CDR2 YYEEEE. The trim removed 2 bases at V and 3 bases at J, leaving 3 bases unmatched. The CDR3 loop spans 15 amino acids. The CDR3: CASSFEAGGYNEQFF. CDR3 nucleotide sequence: TGTGCCAGCAGCTTTGAAGCGGGAGGCTACAATGAGCAGTTCTTC.

This clonotype was seen repeatedly, ten times or more. The chain uses TRBV6-2 or TRBV6-3 and TRBJ2-5, with D perhaps TRBD1 (6 bases). The V end was cut by 10 bases, the J end by 3 bases, with 21 bases between. Germline CDR1 reads MNHEY; CDR2 reads SVGEGT. This CDR3 has 15 amino acids. The CDR3 loop is CATQPPGQIKETQYF. The DNA for the CDR3 is TGTGCCACTCAACCCCCCGGACAGATTAAAGAGACCCAGTACTTC.

The table lists this clonotype with many counts. CDR3 residues: CASSLDSGPPLNTQYF. Written as DNA, the CDR3 is TGTGCCAGCAGCTTAGATTCCGGGCCTCCCCTAAATACGCAGTATTTT. The chain combines TRBV11-3 with TRBJ2-3; D is uncertain. Germline-derived CDR1 and CDR2 are SGHNT and YENEEA. V lost 0 bases and J 7 bases, leaving 17 bases between the germline ends. The CDR3 sequence is 16 residues long.

Ten or more counts support this clonotype. The chain joins TRBV18 to TRBJ1-3; D unresolved. Looked up from germline, CDR1 is KGHSH and CDR2 is LQKENI. The CDR3 totals 14 residues. The V gene lost 1 base and the J gene lost 8 bases, with 12 bases spanning the gap. Written as DNA, the CDR3 is TGTGCCAGCTCACCACGCTCAGCGGAGGACACCATATATTTT. This translates into CASSPRSAEDTIYF.

At least ten counts were recorded for this clonotype. The chain joins TRBV12-3 or TRBV12-4 to TRBJ2-5; tentatively, D is TRBD2 (5 bases). Trimming took off 2 bases at V and 4 bases at J, with 14 bases between the two ends. The CDR3 totals 15 residues. DNA for the CDR3: TGTGCCAGCAGTTTATCTCCGGACTTAGGAGAGACCCAGTACTTC. This encodes CASSLSPDLGETQYF.

This clonotype was observed at least ten times. V gene TRBV12-3 or TRBV12-4 combines with J gene TRBJ2-2; D possibly corresponds to TRBD1 (5 bases). This CDR3 is 13 amino acids long. The V end lost 8 bases, the J end lost 1 base, and 8 bases lay between the germline ends. DNA of the CDR3: TGTGCCAGCCGGACACAGAACACCGGGGAGCTGTTTTTT. This codes for CASRTQNTGELFF.

As regards this clonotype: This may be a read error, as it is one base from a much larger clone. The chain combines TRBV5-5 with TRBJ1-3, with unresolved D. From germline, CDR1 is SGHKS and CDR2 YYEKEE (reference sequence). The CDR3 length is 15 residues. Trimming pared 4 bases from V and 5 bases from J, leaving 16 bases between. The CDR3 DNA reads as TGTGCCAGCAGCCCTAGCGGCAGGTCTAGAAACACCATATATTTT. Translating it yields CASSPSGRSRNTIYF.

This clonotype was counted at least ten times. The rearrangement joins TRBV20-1 to TRBJ2-3; 12 bases align to TRBD2. V shed 6 bases, J shed 2 bases, and the junction held 6 bases outside the gene matches. The CDR3 sequence is 15 residues long. Germline V lookup: CDR1 DFQATT, CDR2 SNEGSKA (reference sequence). The CDR3 DNA reads TGCAGTGCCACTCTAGCGGGAGGGCCCACAGATACGCAGTATTTT. Translation gives CSATLAGGPTDTQYF.

The table lists this clonotype with many counts. J is TRBJ2-7 and V is TRBV7-9; the match to TRBD2 covers 8 bases. Looked up from germline, CDR1 is SEHNR and CDR2 is FQNEAQ (reference sequence). Germline trimming cut 5 bases from V and 2 bases from J; bases unmatched to any gene: 5. This CDR3 region has 14 residues. The CDR3 is CASSPSGGPYEQYF. CDR3 DNA sequence: TGTGCCAGCAGCCCAAGCGGGGGCCCCTACGAGCAGTACTTC.

In this sample, this clonotype turned up many times. CDR3 DNA sequence: TGTGCCAGCAGCTTAGTTGGCGGGAGGGAAGGTACGCAGTATTTT. Protein: CASSLVGGREGTQYF. V and J are TRBV7-2 and TRBJ2-3, with 9 bases that match TRBD2. The CDR3 contains 15 residues. The V and J ends lost 1 base and 8 bases, in that order; junction bases with no gene match: 7. Germline CDR1 and CDR2: SGHTA and FQGNSA.

This clonotype was seen repeatedly, ten times or more. The V call is TRBV2, the J call TRBJ2-3, with D perhaps being TRBD1 or TRBD2 (5 bases each). CDR3 length: 13 residues. V was cut by 7 bases and J by 10 bases, with 18 bases left in between. The V gene's germline CDR1 is SNHLY and CDR2 FYNNEI. CDR3 sequence reads: CASTGPITGPQYF. The CDR3 DNA is TGTGCCAGCACGGGACCGATCACGGGTCCGCAGTATTTT.

This clonotype was recorded at least ten times. The rearrangement uses TRBV29-1 and TRBJ2-5, with D uncertain. The germline V gene encodes CDR1 SQVTM and CDR2 ANQGSEA. Trimming cost V 4 bases and J 2 bases, with 11 bases left between them. This CDR3 has 13 amino acids. CDR3: CSVVLNAQETQYF. CDR3 nucleotides: TGCAGCGTTGTTCTGAACGCGCAAGAGACCCAGTACTTC.

This clonotype was seen at least ten times. The chain employs TRBV20-1 and TRBJ2-1; TRBD2 agrees at 9 bases. The germline V gene has CDR1 DFQATT and CDR2 SNEGSKA (reference sequence). Trimming cost V 5 bases and J 3 bases; bases outside gene matches: 2. The CDR3 loop spans 13 amino acids. The CDR3 here is CSARTSVYNEQFF. In DNA, the CDR3 is TGCAGTGCTCGGACTAGCGTCTACAATGAGCAGTTCTTC.

This clonotype was picked up many times. The V and J genes are TRBV28 and TRBJ2-7, with 10 bases identical to TRBD2. Losses at the gene ends were 6 bases for V and 6 bases for J; bases not matched to a gene: 8. This CDR3 comprises 14 residues. From germline, CDR1 is MDHEN and CDR2 SYDVKM. The CDR3 sequence: CASRLAGRSGEQYF. The CDR3 coding sequence is TGTGCCAGCAGACTAGCGGGACGCTCCGGCGAGCAGTACTTC.

Ten or more counts support this clonotype. This chain joins TRBV27 and TRBJ2-1; 11 nucleotides match TRBD2. Germline V gene lookup returns CDR1 MNHEY and CDR2 SMNVEV (reference sequence). The CDR3 totals 18 residues. The ends lost 2 bases at V and 2 bases at J; junction bases unmatched: 8. In DNA form, the CDR3 reads TGTGCCAGCAGTTTAGGGACTAGCGGATATCCCACCTACAATGAGCAGTTCTTC. This encodes CASSLGTSGYPTYNEQFF.

This clonotype occurred a few times. V usage is TRBV5-6 and J usage is TRBJ2-3; no clear D gene. CDR1 is SGHDT, CDR2 YYEEEE, per germline. Trimming took 2 bases from V and 0 from J, leaving 16 bases between them. The CDR3 contains 17 residues. The CDR3: CASSFNSWTASTDTQYF. CDR3 coding DNA: TGTGCCAGCAGCTTTAACTCCTGGACGGCTAGCACAGATACGCAGTATTTT.

The sample holds many counts of this clonotype. The chain uses TRBV29-1 and TRBJ2-3; D might be TRBD2 (5 bases). Looked up from germline, CDR1 is SQVTM and CDR2 is ANQGSEA. The CDR3 is 12 amino acids. CDR3 protein: CSATSAGDTQYF. The CDR3 DNA follows: TGCAGTGCTACCTCCGCGGGAGATACGCAGTATTTT.

This clonotype has a count of ten or more. V gene TRBV20-1 combines with J gene TRBJ2-5; 9 bases map to TRBD2. The CDR3 has 14 amino acids. J was trimmed by 2 bases and V by 6 bases; bases with no gene match: 7. Germline assignment: CDR1 DFQATT and CDR2 SNEGSKA (reference sequence). The DNA of the CDR3 is TGCAGTGCCAGTTTTCTAGCGGGGCAAGAGACCCAGTACTTC. The encoded protein is CSASFLAGQETQYF.

This clonotype has a count of ten or more. The chain has TRBV29-1 and TRBJ2-7, with D hard to call. This CDR3 contains 13 residues. Per the germline V gene, CDR1 is SQVTM and CDR2 is ANQGSEA. Deletions cut 2 bases from V and 1 base from J, with 9 bases between. CDR3 residues: CSVELALSYEQYF. Written as DNA, the CDR3 is TGCAGCGTTGAACTGGCACTTTCCTACGAGCAGTACTTC.

In its sample, this clonotype was seen many times. This chain uses TRBV4-3 with TRBJ2-3; D ambiguous. This CDR3 has 15 amino acids. Deletions cut 0 bases from V and 6 bases from J, with 13 bases between. CDR1 and CDR2 (germline): LGHNA, YSLEER. The CDR3 bases are TGCGCCAGCAGCCAAGATGAAAGCCCCTCCGATACGCAGTATTTT. It is translated as CASSQDESPSDTQYF.

The sample holds many counts of this clonotype. The rearrangement uses TRBV10-3 and TRBJ2-1; TRBD2 matches 11 bases. Trimming took 8 bases from V and 6 from J; bases not matched to a gene: 6. This CDR3 contains 14 residues. Germline values: CDR1 ENHRY, CDR2 SYGVKD. In DNA form, the CDR3 reads TGTGCCATCGGGTCCGGGACTAGCGGCAATGAGCAGTTCTTC. This gives the protein CAIGSGTSGNEQFF.

This clonotype was counted ten times or more. V and J are TRBV30 and TRBJ1-1; D possibly corresponds to TRBD1 (5 bases). V gave up 2 bases and J gave up 5 bases, with 21 bases separating them. Germline lookup yields CDR1 GTSNPN and CDR2 SVGIG (reference sequence). The CDR3 is made up of 16 amino acids. The CDR3 reads CAWSLVGTSWGTEAFF. The CDR3 nucleotides read TGTGCCTGGAGTCTAGTCGGGACCTCCTGGGGGACTGAAGCTTTCTTT.

The sample holds many counts of this clonotype. This CDR3 reads CASTTSGIVGDTQYF. In DNA form, the CDR3 reads TGTGCCAGCACTACTAGCGGGATAGTCGGAGATACGCAGTATTTT. The rearrangement uses TRBV12-3 or TRBV12-4 and TRBJ2-3; 10 bases are a match to TRBD2. J gave up 5 bases and V 7 bases, and 9 bases lay outside the gene matches. CDR3 length equals 15 residues.

This clonotype was counted ten times or more. This rearrangement joins TRBV19 to TRBJ2-1, with TRBD2 matching 7 bases. Germline CDR1 LNHDA, CDR2 SQIVND (reference sequence). With V trimmed by 5 bases and J by 3 bases, 7 bases remained unmatched. This CDR3 is 15 amino acids long. The CDR3 DNA is TGTGCCAGTAGTCCGCGGGAGTCAGTCTACAATGAGCAGTTCTTC. This sequence encodes CASSPRESVYNEQFF.